One TCR beta chain is described in this entry. Its antigen is not identified. This entry belongs to a study of PD-1 blockade in classical Hodgkin lymphoma. At the level of the study: Intravenous infusions of nivolumab 3 mg/kg reached patients every 2 weeks. Study results and caveats: Those achieving complete response showed baseline diversity like newly diagnosed patients.

Regarding time point: cycle 4 day 1 (C4D1), after more than 5 weeks of nivolumab. Relapse after autologous stem cell transplantation occurred in every patient, and brentuximab vedotin exposure varied. Thawed PBMCs were the source of CD4+ T cells, purified by magnetic negative selection. Germline assignment: CDR1 SGHRS and CDR2 YFSETQ. The CDR3 is 13 residues long. The V end lost 2 bases, the J end lost 2 bases, and 5 bases lay between the germline ends. Using immunoSEQ multiplex PCR, the repertoire was profiled, and TCRdb retains in-frame clones only, with some absent. The sample shows 13,000 or so clones, roughly 80% of them seen only once.

The chain carries TRBV5-1 and TRBJ1-5; D is ambiguous. Sample: CD4+ T cells from blood, taken before the fourth cycle of nivolumab. The receptor was isolated from a human donor with classical Hodgkin lymphoma. The CDR3 region is CASSLNGNQPQHF. The CDR3 nucleotides read TGCGCCAGCAGCTTAAACGGCAATCAGCCCCAGCATTTT.